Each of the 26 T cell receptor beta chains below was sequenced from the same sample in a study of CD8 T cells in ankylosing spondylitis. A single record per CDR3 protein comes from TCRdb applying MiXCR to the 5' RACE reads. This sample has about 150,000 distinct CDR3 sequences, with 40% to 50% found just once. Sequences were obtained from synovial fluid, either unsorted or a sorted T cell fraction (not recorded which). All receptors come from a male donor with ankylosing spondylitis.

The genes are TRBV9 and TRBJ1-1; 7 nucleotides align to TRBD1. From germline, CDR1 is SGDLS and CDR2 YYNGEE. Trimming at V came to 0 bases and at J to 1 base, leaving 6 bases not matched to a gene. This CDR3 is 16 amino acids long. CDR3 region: CASSVVAGGWNTEAFF. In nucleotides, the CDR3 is TGTGCCAGCAGCGTAGTGGCAGGGGGATGGAACACTGAAGCTTTCTTT.

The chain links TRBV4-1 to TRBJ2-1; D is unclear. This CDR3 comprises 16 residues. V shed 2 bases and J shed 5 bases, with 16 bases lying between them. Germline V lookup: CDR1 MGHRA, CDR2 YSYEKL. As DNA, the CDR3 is TGCGCCAGCAGCCAATCGAGGTTCTTTCCCCACAATGAGCAGTTCTTC. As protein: CASSQSRFFPHNEQFF.

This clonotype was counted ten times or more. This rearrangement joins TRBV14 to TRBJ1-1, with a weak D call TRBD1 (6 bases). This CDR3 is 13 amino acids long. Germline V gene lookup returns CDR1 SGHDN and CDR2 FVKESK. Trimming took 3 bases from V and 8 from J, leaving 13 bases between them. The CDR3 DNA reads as TGTGCCAGCAGCCACCGCGACAGGAGAGAAGCTTTCTTT. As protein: CASSHRDRREAFF.

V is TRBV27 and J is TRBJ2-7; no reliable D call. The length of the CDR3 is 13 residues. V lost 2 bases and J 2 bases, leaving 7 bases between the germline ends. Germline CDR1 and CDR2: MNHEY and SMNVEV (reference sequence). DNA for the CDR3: TGTGCCAGCAGTTTAAACCCCGCCTACGAGCAGTACTTC. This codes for CASSLNPAYEQYF.

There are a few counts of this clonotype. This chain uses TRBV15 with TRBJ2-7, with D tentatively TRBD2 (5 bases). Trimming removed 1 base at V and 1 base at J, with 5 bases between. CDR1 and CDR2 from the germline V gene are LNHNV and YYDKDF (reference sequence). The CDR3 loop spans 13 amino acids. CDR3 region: CATSRGTSYEQYF. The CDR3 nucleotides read TGTGCCACCAGCAGAGGGACTTCCTACGAGCAGTACTTC.

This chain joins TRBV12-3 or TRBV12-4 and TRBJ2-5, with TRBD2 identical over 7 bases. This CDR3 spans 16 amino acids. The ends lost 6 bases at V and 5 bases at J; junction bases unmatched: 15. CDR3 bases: TGTGCCAGCAGCGCACCGGGGAGGGATGGGATGGAGACCCAGTACTTC. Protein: CASSAPGRDGMETQYF.

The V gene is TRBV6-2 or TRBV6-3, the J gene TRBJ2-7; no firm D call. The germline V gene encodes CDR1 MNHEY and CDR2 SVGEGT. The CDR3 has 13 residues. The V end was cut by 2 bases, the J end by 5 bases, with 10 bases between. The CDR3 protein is CASSYQEVNEQYF. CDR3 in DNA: TGTGCCAGCAGTTACCAAGAGGTTAACGAGCAGTACTTC.

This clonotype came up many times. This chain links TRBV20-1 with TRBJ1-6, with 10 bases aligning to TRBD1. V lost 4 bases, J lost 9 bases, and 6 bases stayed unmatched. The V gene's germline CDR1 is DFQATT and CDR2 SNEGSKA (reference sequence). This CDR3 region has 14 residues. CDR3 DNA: TGCAGTGCTACGATGGGACAGGGGAGTTCACCCCTCCACTTT. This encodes CSATMGQGSSPLHF.

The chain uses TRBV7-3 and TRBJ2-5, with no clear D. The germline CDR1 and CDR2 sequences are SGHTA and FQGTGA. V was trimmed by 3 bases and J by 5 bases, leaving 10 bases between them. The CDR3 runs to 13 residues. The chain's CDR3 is CASSFGPGETQYF. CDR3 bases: TGTGCCAGCAGCTTTGGTCCCGGGGAGACCCAGTACTTC.

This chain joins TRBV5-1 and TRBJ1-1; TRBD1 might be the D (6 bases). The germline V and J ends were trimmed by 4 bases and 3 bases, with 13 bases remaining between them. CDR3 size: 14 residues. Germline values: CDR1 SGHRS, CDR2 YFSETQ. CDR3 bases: TGCGCCAGCAGCCCGCCGGACAGTTACACTGAAGCTTTCTTT. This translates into CASSPPDSYTEAFF.

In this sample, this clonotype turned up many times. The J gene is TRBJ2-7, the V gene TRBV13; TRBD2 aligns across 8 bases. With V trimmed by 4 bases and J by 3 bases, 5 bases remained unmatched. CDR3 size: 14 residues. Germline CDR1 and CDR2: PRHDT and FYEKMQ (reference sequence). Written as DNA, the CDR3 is TGTGCCAGCAGCTCTTCCGGGACTAGCTACGAGCAGTACTTC. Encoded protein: CASSSSGTSYEQYF.

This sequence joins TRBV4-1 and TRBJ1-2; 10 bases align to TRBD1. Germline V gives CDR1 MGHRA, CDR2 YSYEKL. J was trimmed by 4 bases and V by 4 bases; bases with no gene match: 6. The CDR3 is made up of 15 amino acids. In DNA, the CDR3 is TGCGCCAGCAGCCGCGGACAGGGGGACGGCTATGGCTACACCTTC. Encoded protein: CASSRGQGDGYGYTF.

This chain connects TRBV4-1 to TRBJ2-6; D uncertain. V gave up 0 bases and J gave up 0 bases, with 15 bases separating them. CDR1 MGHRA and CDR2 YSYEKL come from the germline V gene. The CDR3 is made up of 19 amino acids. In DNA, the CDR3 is TGCGCCAGCAGCCAAGAGGGGAAGTTTACTCGCTCTGGGGCCAACGTCCTGACTTTC. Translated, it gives CASSQEGKFTRSGANVLTF.

CDR3 in DNA: TGCGCCAGCAGCTCATGGTCCCGGAGGGGCACTGAAGCTTTCTTT. It codes for CASSSWSRRGTEAFF. The V gene is TRBV5-1, the J gene TRBJ1-1; maybe TRBD1 (5 bases). Trimming shortened V by 3 bases and J by 4 bases, and 16 bases separated the two germline ends. The germline V gene encodes CDR1 SGHRS and CDR2 YFSETQ. This CDR3 contains 15 residues.

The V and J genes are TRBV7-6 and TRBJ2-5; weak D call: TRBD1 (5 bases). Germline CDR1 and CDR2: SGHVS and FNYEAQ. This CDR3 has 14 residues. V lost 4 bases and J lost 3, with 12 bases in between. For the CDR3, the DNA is TGTGCCAGCAGCTCAGGGCTGGTCAAAGAGACCCAGTACTTC. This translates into CASSSGLVKETQYF.

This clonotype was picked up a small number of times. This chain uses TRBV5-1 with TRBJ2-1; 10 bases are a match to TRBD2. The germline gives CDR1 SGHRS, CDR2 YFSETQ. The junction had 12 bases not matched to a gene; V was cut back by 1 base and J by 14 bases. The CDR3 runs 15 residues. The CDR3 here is CASSLLPSGGRTEFF. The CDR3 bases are TGCGCCAGCAGCTTGTTGCCTAGCGGGGGAAGGACGGAGTTCTTC.

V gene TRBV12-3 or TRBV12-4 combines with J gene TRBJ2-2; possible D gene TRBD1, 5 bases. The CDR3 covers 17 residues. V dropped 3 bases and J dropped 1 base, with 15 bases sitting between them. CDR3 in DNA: TGTGCCAGCAGTTTGGTATTGGGGCAGAGGAACACCGGGGAGCTGTTTTTT. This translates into CASSLVLGQRNTGELFF.

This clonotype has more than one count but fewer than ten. In DNA, the CDR3 is TGTGCCAGCAGCTTAACCCAGGGCGGCTCCTACAATGAGCAGTTCTTC. It encodes CASSLTQGGSYNEQFF. This chain connects TRBV7-3 to TRBJ2-1; a weak D match, TRBD1 (5 bases). Looked up from germline, CDR1 is SGHTA and CDR2 is FQGTGA. CDR3 length: 16 residues. V lost 0 bases and J 0 bases, leaving 9 bases between the germline ends. Together with reference TRBV7-3 and TRBJ2-1, the CDR3 gives the full variable domain: GAGVSQTPSNKVTEKGKYVELRCDPISGHTALYWYRQSLGQGPEFLIYFQGTGAADDSGLPNDRFFAVRPEGSVSTLKIQRTERGDSAVYLCASSLTQGGSYNEQFFGPGTRLTVL.

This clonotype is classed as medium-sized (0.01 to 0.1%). The CDR3 nucleotides read TGCGCCAGCAGCCAAGATATTTCGAACACCGGGGAGCTGTTTTTT. Translating gives CASSQDISNTGELFF. V and J are TRBV4-3 and TRBJ2-2; no firm D call. V lost 0 bases to trimming and J lost 0 bases, with 5 bases between them. This CDR3 region has 15 residues. The V gene's germline CDR1 is LGHNA and CDR2 YSLEER.

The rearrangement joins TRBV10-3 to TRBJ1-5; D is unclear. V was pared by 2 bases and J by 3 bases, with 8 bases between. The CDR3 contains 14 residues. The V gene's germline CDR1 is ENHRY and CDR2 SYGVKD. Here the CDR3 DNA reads TGTGCCATCAGTGAGGACCCCTTCAATCAGCCCCAGCATTTT. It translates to CAISEDPFNQPQHF.

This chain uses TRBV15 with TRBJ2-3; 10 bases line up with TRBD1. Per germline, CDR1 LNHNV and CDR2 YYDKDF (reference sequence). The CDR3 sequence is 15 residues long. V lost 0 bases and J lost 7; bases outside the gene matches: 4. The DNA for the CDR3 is TGTGCCACCAGCAGAGAGGGACAGGGGATACATACGCAGTATTTT. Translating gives CATSREGQGIHTQYF.

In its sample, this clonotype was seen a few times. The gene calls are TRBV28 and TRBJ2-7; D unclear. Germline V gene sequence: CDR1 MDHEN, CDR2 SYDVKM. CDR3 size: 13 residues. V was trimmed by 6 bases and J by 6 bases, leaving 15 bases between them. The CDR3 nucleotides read TGTGCCAGCAGCCCGGGCCTCACGGTCGAGCAGTACTTC. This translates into CASSPGLTVEQYF.

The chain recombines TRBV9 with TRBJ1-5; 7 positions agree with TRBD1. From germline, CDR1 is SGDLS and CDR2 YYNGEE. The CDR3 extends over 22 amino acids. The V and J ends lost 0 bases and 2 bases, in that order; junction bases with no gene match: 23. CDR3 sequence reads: CASSVAFATETGPIYRNQPQHF. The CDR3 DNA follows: TGTGCCAGCAGCGTAGCTTTTGCGACCGAGACAGGGCCCATCTACCGCAATCAGCCCCAGCATTTT. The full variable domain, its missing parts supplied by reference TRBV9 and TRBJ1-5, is DSGVTQTPKHLITATGQRVTLRCSPRSGDLSVYWYQQSLDQGLQFLIQYYNGEERAKGNILERFSAQQFPDLHSELNLSSLELGDSALYFCASSVAFATETGPIYRNQPQHFGDGTRLSIL.

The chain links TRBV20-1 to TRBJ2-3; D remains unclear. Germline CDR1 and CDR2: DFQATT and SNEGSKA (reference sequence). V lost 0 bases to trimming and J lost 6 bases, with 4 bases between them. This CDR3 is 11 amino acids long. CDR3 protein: CSARDRDTQYF. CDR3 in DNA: TGCAGTGCTAGAGATAGGGATACGCAGTATTTT.

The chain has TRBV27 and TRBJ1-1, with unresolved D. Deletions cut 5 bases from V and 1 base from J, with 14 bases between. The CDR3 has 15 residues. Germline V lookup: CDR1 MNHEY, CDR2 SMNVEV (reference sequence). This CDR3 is CASSLRFPSNTEAFF. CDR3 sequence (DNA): TGTGCCAGCAGTCTGAGGTTCCCCTCGAACACTGAAGCTTTCTTT.

The CDR3 nucleotides read TGCAGCGTTGAAGAGGGGTGGAATGAGCAGTTCTTC. As protein: CSVEEGWNEQFF. This rearrangement joins TRBV29-1 to TRBJ2-1, with D hard to call. Per the germline V gene, CDR1 is SQVTM and CDR2 is ANQGSEA. The V end lost 0 bases, the J end lost 7 bases, and 7 bases lay between the germline ends. This CDR3 comprises 12 residues.